Listed below are T cell receptor beta chains from one sample, sequenced in a study of OX40 agonist ivuxolimab in advanced cancers. Assay: immunoSEQ multiplex PCR; the TCRdb copy retains only in-frame clones and omits some. Here the sample spans roughly 18,000 clones, 60% to 70% being singletons. Sample: CD4+ or CD8+ T cells sorted from blood, taken in a trial of the OX40 agonist ivuxolimab. The receptors derive from an adult with an advanced solid tumor such as melanoma, head and neck, liver or kidney cancer. CDR3s include the opening cysteine and the closing phenylalanine or tryptophan. A D gene is named only where the DNA matches it firmly. Only part of the rows carry a size: once, few, many, or a class if the clone is expanded.

TRBJ1-2 NA TRBV9 NA TGTGCCAGCAGCAAAGACAGTACCTATGGCTACACCTTC CASSKDSTYGYTF
TRBJ2-7 few TRBV7-9 TRBD2 TGTGCCAGCAGACGGGGGGGCCACGAGCAGTACTTC CASRRGGHEQYF
TRBJ1-5 few TRBV21-1 NA TGTGCCAGCAGCAAAGAGGCAGAGGCCAATCAGCCCCAGCATTTT CASSKEAEANQPQHF
TRBJ2-7 NA TRBV7-9 NA TGTGCCAGCAGCTCCCTCGCGTCCTACGAGCAGTACTTC CASSSLASYEQYF
TRBJ2-7 few TRBV7-9 TRBD1 TGTGCCAGCAGCTTCAGGGGGGAGCAGTACTTC CASSFRGEQYF
TRBJ2-7 NA TRBV5-6 NA TGTGCCAGCAGCTTGGCAGGAGCGTACCCCGAGCAGTACTTC CASSLAGAYPEQYF
TRBJ1-1 NA TRBV28 TRBD1 TGTGCCAGCAGCATTACAGGGGAGGTGGACACTGAAGCTTTCTTT CASSITGEVDTEAFF
TRBJ2-1 NA TRBV7-9 NA TGTGCCAGCAGCTTAGTCAGGGTGGAGGGCTCCTACAATGAGCAGTTCTTC CASSLVRVEGSYNEQFF
TRBJ1-2 NA TRBV7-6 TRBD1 TGTGCCAGCAGCTTACTACGGACAGGGGAGGATCCGGGAGGCTACACCTTC CASSLLRTGEDPGGYTF
TRBJ2-2 NA TRBV6-5 NA TGTGCCAGCAGCCCAGGGTACACCGGGGAGCTGTTTTTT CASSPGYTGELFF
TRBJ2-7 NA TRBV6-1 TRBD2 TGTGCCAGCAGTGAATCAAGGGACTATATCTACGAGCAGTACTTC CASSESRDYIYEQYF
TRBJ1-1 NA TRBV7-9 TRBD1 TGTGCCAGCAGCTTAGTACAGGGGGCGAAAATGAACACTGAAGCTTTCTTT CASSLVQGAKMNTEAFF
TRBJ2-7 NA TRBV9 NA TGTGCCAGCAGCGAAGGGATAATGGGAGCGTACGAGCAGTACTTC CASSEGIMGAYEQYF
TRBJ2-7 NA TRBV21-1 NA TGTGCCAGCAGCAAGGGCCCTAGCGGGAGTGTTGAGCAGTACTTC CASSKGPSGSVEQYF
TRBJ2-7 NA TRBV5-1 TRBD2 TGCGCCAGCAGCTTACTAGCGGGAGGCAAAGCCTACGAGCAGTACTTC CASSLLAGGKAYEQYF
TRBJ2-1 NA TRBV6-1 TRBD2 TGTGCCAGCAGTGAAGAGAGTAGCGGGAGGGGAGGGCAGTTCTTC CASSEESSGRGGQFF
TRBJ2-3 NA TRBV9 NA TGTGCCAGCAGCCCGTCTAACGGGGGAAGCACAGATACGCAGTATTTT CASSPSNGGSTDTQYF
TRBJ1-4 once TRBV6-4 NA TGTGCCAGCAGTGGTGTGGTAGGTGGGAAACTGTTTTTT CASSGVVGGKLFF
TRBJ2-1 NA TRBV10-3 NA TGTGCCATCAGTGAGTCGGGAGGAGATGAGCAGTTCTTC CAISESGGDEQFF
TRBJ2-7 NA TRBV4-3 NA TGCGCCAGCAGCCAAGGGGCAGGGGGGAGGTACGAGCAGTACTTC CASSQGAGGRYEQYF
TRBJ1-2 NA TRBV7-2 NA TGTGCCAGCATCCAGACGGGAAGTGCCAACTATGGCTACACCTTC CASIQTGSANYGYTF
TRBJ1-6 NA TRBV7-2 TRBD1 TGTGCCAGCAGCTCAACAGGGGGCTCATCACCCCTCCACTTT CASSSTGGSSPLHF
TRBJ1-2 NA TRBV14 TRBD1 TGTGCCAGCAGCCAAGGACAGGGCCGGGTTGGCTACACCTTC CASSQGQGRVGYTF
TRBJ2-7 NA TRBV4-3 TRBD2 TGCGCCAGCAGCCAGGGGACTAGCGGGGTTAGGCAGTACTTC CASSQGTSGVRQYF
TRBJ1-5 NA TRBV27 NA TGTGCCAGCAGTTTAGTGGAGAATCAGCCCCAGCATTTT CASSLVENQPQHF
TRBJ2-7 NA TRBV5-4 TRBD2 TGTGCCAGCAGCTTAGCGGGAGGGAGGCCCGAGCAGTACTTC CASSLAGGRPEQYF
TRBJ2-7 NA TRBV30 TRBD2 TGTGCCTGGACGGGACTAGCGGGAGGCGAGCAGTACTTC CAWTGLAGGEQYF
TRBJ2-1 NA TRBV28 NA TGTGCCAGCAGTTTTGAGGCAAACTACAATGAGCAGTTCTTC CASSFEANYNEQFF
TRBJ1-4 NA TRBV7-3 NA TGTGCCAGCAGCTTAAAGGGACGAGCAACTAATGAAAAACTGTTTTTT CASSLKGRATNEKLFF
TRBJ1-5 few TRBV21-1 NA TGTGCCAGCAGCACCTCAAGGCGGACAGGCCGCAATCAGCCCCAGCATTTT CASSTSRRTGRNQPQHF
TRBJ1-4 NA TRBV10-3 NA TGTGCCATCAGTTCGGGGGAAAAACTGTTTTTT CAISSGEKLFF
TRBJ1-2 NA TRBV14 TRBD1 TGTGCCAGCAGCCAACCGGGACAGGGGGCGTTCGGCTACACCTTC CASSQPGQGAFGYTF
TRBJ2-3 NA TRBV7-3 NA TGTGCCAGCAGCTTCGGGACTCCCGATACGCAGTATTTT CASSFGTPDTQYF
TRBJ1-3 medium-sized TRBV19 NA TGTGCCAGTATGGACGGGGCGACGGGAAACACCATATATTTT CASMDGATGNTIYF
TRBJ2-5 NA TRBV27 TRBD2 TGTGCCAGCAGTTTGACTAGCGGGAGACAAGAGACCCAGTACTTC CASSLTSGRQETQYF
TRBJ2-1 NA TRBV27 NA TGTGCCAGCAGTTCAACCGGGACTTCCTACAATGAGCAGTTCTTC CASSSTGTSYNEQFF
TRBJ2-3 few TRBV7-2 TRBD2 TGTGCCAGCAGCTTTAGGGCCGGGACTAGCGGAACCACAGATACGCAGTATTTT CASSFRAGTSGTTDTQYF
TRBJ1-1 NA TRBV27 NA TGTGCCAGCAGTGAGGGGAACACTGAAGCTTTCTTT CASSEGNTEAFF
TRBJ2-1 NA TRBV27 TRBD1 TGTGCCAGCAGTGCCATCCGGGACAGCTCCTACAATGAGCAGTTCTTC CASSAIRDSSYNEQFF
TRBJ2-3 NA TRBV5-1 TRBD2 TGCGCCAGCAGCTTGGAGGCTAGCGGGGGGGATACGCAGTATTTT CASSLEASGGDTQYF
TRBJ2-3 NA TRBV6-4 TRBD1 TGTGCCAGCAGTGACTCTCAAGGGGGCAGAGATACGCAGTATTTT CASSDSQGGRDTQYF
TRBJ2-7 NA TRBV11-2 TRBD1 TGTGCCAGCAGCACTCCCGGGACAGGGTATCCCGAGCAGTACTTC CASSTPGTGYPEQYF
TRBJ2-7 NA TRBV7-9 TRBD2 TGTGCCAGCAGTTCCAATAGCGGGGGCAGCTCCTACGAGCAGTACTTC CASSSNSGGSSYEQYF
TRBJ1-4 NA TRBV7-8 TRBD1 TGTGCCAGCAGCCCCGGGACAGGGGATGGAGAAAAACTGTTTTTT CASSPGTGDGEKLFF
TRBJ2-1 NA TRBV10-3 TRBD2 TGTGCCAGCTCTAGCGGGCTCAACAATGAGCAGTTCTTC CASSSGLNNEQFF
TRBJ2-7 NA TRBV5-1 NA TGCGCCAGCAGCCCCTCCCGGTCGGCCTACGAGCAGTACTTC CASSPSRSAYEQYF
TRBJ1-2 NA TRBV28 NA TGTGCCAGCAGTTTTTTTCGGGGCAAAGGGGGCTACACCTTC CASSFFRGKGGYTF
TRBJ1-1 NA TRBV27 TRBD1 TGTGCCAGCAGTTTATCCGGCTGGACAGGGGAAGGGAGTGAAGCTTTCTTT CASSLSGWTGEGSEAFF
TRBJ1-6 NA TRBV4-1 NA TGCGCCAGCAGCCAAGATGAACAGGGATACTCACCCCTCCACTTT CASSQDEQGYSPLHF
TRBJ1-2 NA TRBV27 TRBD1 TGTGCCAGCAGTTTCGGGACAGGTTATGGCTACACCTTC CASSFGTGYGYTF
TRBJ2-5 NA TRBV5-1 TRBD1 TGTGCCAGCAGCCCCCAGGGGGACGAGACCCAGTACTTC CASSPQGDETQYF
TRBJ1-2 NA TRBV5-6 TRBD1 TGTGCCAGCAGCAAGGGACAGGGGTCCATCTTTACGCTCTATGGCTACACCTTC CASSKGQGSIFTLYGYTF
TRBJ1-2 NA TRBV28 NA TGTGCCAGCAGTTTGGATAACTATGGCTACACCTTC CASSLDNYGYTF
TRBJ2-1 NA TRBV10-1 NA TGCGCCAGCAGTGTCCATGCGGGAACGGGAGTTACCAATGAGCAGTTCTTC CASSVHAGTGVTNEQFF
TRBJ2-7 NA TRBV27 TRBD2 TGTGCCAGCGGGGACTATCCGACGGAGCAGTACTTC CASGDYPTEQYF
TRBJ2-3 NA TRBV10-1 NA TGCGCCAGCCAGGGAAGCACAGATACGCAGTATTTT CASQGSTDTQYF